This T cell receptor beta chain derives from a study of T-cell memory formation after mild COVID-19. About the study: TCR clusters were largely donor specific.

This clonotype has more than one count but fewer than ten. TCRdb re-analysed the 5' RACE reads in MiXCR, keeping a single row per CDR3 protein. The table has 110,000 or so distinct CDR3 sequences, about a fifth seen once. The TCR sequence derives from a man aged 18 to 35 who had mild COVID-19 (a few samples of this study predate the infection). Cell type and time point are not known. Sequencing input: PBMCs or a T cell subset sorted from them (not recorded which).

CDR3 region: CASSVDGAGELFF. The CDR3 DNA reads TGTGCCAGCAGCGTAGACGGGGCCGGGGAGCTGTTTTTT. This chain links TRBV9 with TRBJ2-2, with a weak D call TRBD2 (5 bases). V lost 0 bases and J 6 bases, leaving 6 bases between the germline ends. The CDR3 is 13 amino acids. Per germline, CDR1 SGDLS and CDR2 YYNGEE.